Below are 22 T cell receptor beta chains sequenced from a single sample in a study of CD8 T cell repertoires and HIV-1 epitope variants. Assay: immunoSEQ multiplex PCR; the TCRdb copy retains only in-frame clones and omits some. Altogether about 990 clones are present, about three fifths being singletons, with the ten largest covering 43%. These receptors have no known antigen. The sample comprised cultured CD8+ T cells derived from PBMCs. The receptor set was obtained from a male donor with HIV.

This clone has just a few counts. V is TRBV6-1 and J is TRBJ2-7; 9 bases map to TRBD1. V dropped 6 bases and J dropped 0; count of bases not matched to a gene: 3. This CDR3 contains 14 residues. The germline V gene has CDR1 MNHNS and CDR2 SASEGT. CDR3 residues: CASRQGASSYEQYF. The CDR3 DNA follows: TGTGCCAGCAGACAGGGGGCTTCCTCCTACGAGCAGTACTTC.

The chain carries TRBV28 and TRBJ2-1; D is possibly TRBD1 (6 bases). With 3 bases removed from V and 2 bases from J, the gap between germline ends came to 14 bases. The CDR3 extends over 16 amino acids. Per germline, CDR1 MDHEN and CDR2 SYDVKM. CDR3 DNA: TGTGCCAGCAGTTTTTACCTCGGGACAACCTACAATGAGCAGTTCTTC. Encoded protein: CASSFYLGTTYNEQFF.

Here the CDR3 DNA reads TGTGCCAGCAGTCCTTGGACAGATGAGGATGAAAAACTGTTTTTT. Protein sequence: CASSPWTDEDEKLFF. The rearrangement uses TRBV27 and TRBJ1-4; a possible D gene is TRBD1 (6 bases). V was clipped by 5 bases and J by 6 bases, with 16 bases between them. CDR1 is MNHEY, CDR2 SMNVEV, per germline (reference sequence). CDR3 length: 15 residues.

The chain couples TRBV6-4 to TRBJ2-1; 12 nucleotides line up with TRBD2. Germline CDR1 is MRHNA and CDR2 is SNTAGT. V shed 0 bases and J 6 bases; nucleotides not matched to a gene: 0. There are 15 residues in the CDR3. For the CDR3, the DNA is TGTGCCAGCAGTGACTCGACTAGCGGGAGCAATGAGCAGTTCTTC. Its translation is CASSDSTSGSNEQFF.

J is TRBJ2-3 and V is TRBV10-2; 8 bases fit TRBD2. Losses at the gene ends were 2 bases for V and 0 bases for J; bases not matched to a gene: 1. The germline V gene encodes CDR1 WSHSY and CDR2 SAAADI. This CDR3 region has 15 residues. The CDR3 nucleotides are TGCGCCAGCAGTGAGCCTAGCGGGAGCACAGATACGCAGTATTTT. Its protein product is CASSEPSGSTDTQYF.

This clone appeared a single time. The V call is TRBV19, the J call TRBJ2-7; perhaps TRBD1 as D (5 bases). V was shortened by 6 bases and J by 3 bases, with 18 bases between the two germline ends. Germline values: CDR1 LNHDA, CDR2 SQIVND (reference sequence). The CDR3 loop spans 15 amino acids. The CDR3, as DNA: TGTGCCAGTAGCCTCTTTCCAGGGCCCCACTACGAGCAGTACTTC. Amino acids: CASSLFPGPHYEQYF.

The V call is TRBV7-7, the J call TRBJ2-5; 10 bases are shared with TRBD1. The length of the CDR3 is 15 residues. The ends lost 5 bases at V and 1 base at J; junction bases unmatched: 4. Germline CDR1 reads SSHAT; CDR2 reads FNYEAQ (reference sequence). The chain's CDR3 is CASSAGTGAQETQYF. The CDR3 DNA sequence: TGTGCCAGCAGCGCCGGGACAGGGGCCCAAGAGACCCAGTACTTC.

The V call is TRBV10-2, the J call TRBJ2-5; maybe TRBD2 (6 bases). The V gene's germline CDR1 is WSHSY and CDR2 SAAADI. This CDR3 has 17 amino acids. V gave up 2 bases and J gave up 5 bases, with 21 bases separating them. CDR3 sequence (DNA): TGCGCCAGCAGTGAGAACGATGGGACTCCGGAGGGGGAGACCCAGTACTTC. As protein: CASSENDGTPEGETQYF.

The DNA for the CDR3 is TGTGCCAGCAGTTACCAGGGGGTGAACGAGCAGTACTTC. It encodes CASSYQGVNEQYF. The chain uses TRBV6-6 and TRBJ2-7; TRBD1 matches at 7 bases. The V gene end was trimmed by 2 bases and the J gene end by 5 bases; junction bases not matched to a gene: 3. Germline CDR1 and CDR2: MNHNY and SVGAGI (reference sequence). The CDR3 loop spans 13 amino acids.

The chain links TRBV5-4 to TRBJ2-1, with D perhaps matching TRBD1 (5 bases). Germline-derived CDR1 and CDR2 are SGHNT and YYREEE (reference sequence). Trimming shortened V by 1 base and J by 10 bases, and 12 bases separated the two germline ends. CDR3 size: 13 residues. The CDR3 DNA reads as TGTGCCAGCAGCTTGTCGCAGGGCAGCGAGCAGTTCTTC. It codes for CASSLSQGSEQFF.

The chain recombines TRBV15 with TRBJ2-5, with 9 nucleotides matching TRBD1. The CDR3 extends over 16 amino acids. Germline-derived CDR1 and CDR2 are LNHNV and YYDKDF (reference sequence). The ends lost 1 base at V and 4 bases at J; junction bases unmatched: 7. The DNA for the CDR3 is TGTGCCACCAGCAGAGGGACGGACAGGGGAGGAGAGACCCAGTACTTC. This sequence encodes CATSRGTDRGGETQYF.

This clone came up a few times. The J gene is TRBJ2-1, the V gene TRBV13; perhaps TRBD2 as D (5 bases). Per the germline V gene, CDR1 is PRHDT and CDR2 is FYEKMQ (reference sequence). This CDR3 is 15 amino acids long. The V end lost 5 bases, the J end lost 3 bases, and 14 bases lay between the germline ends. This CDR3 is CASSGSSTVYNEQFF. CDR3 in DNA: TGTGCCAGCAGCGGCTCTAGCACGGTCTACAATGAGCAGTTCTTC. Supplemented by reference TRBV13 and TRBJ2-1, the full variable domain reads AAGVIQSPRHLIKEKRETATLKCYPIPRHDTVYWYQQGPGQDPQFLISFYEKMQSDKGSIPDRFSAQQFSDYHSELNMSSLELGDSALYFCASSGSSTVYNEQFFGPGTRLTVL.

In its sample, this clone was seen once. The chain links TRBV7-6 to TRBJ2-7; TRBD2 aligns across 13 bases. J lost 2 bases, V lost 5 bases, and 0 bases had no gene match. Germline V CDR1 and CDR2: SGHVS, FNYEAQ. The CDR3 consists of 14 residues. This CDR3 reads CASSGLAGAYEQYF. CDR3 nucleotides: TGTGCCAGCAGCGGACTAGCGGGAGCCTACGAGCAGTACTTC.

The CDR3 sequence is CASSHSSGQVSGGNYGYTF. The CDR3 DNA reads TGTGCCAGCAGCCACTCGTCAGGGCAGGTCTCGGGAGGCAACTATGGCTACACCTTC. The rearrangement links TRBV7-9 to TRBJ1-2, with D maybe TRBD1 (5 bases). Trimming took 5 bases from V and 2 from J, leaving 27 bases between them. Germline CDR1 reads SEHNR; CDR2 reads FQNEAQ (reference sequence). This CDR3 has 19 residues.

In its sample, this clone was seen once. V gene TRBV27 combines with J gene TRBJ2-7, with 8 bases identical to TRBD1. The germline V gene encodes CDR1 MNHEY and CDR2 SMNVEV (reference sequence). This CDR3 is 13 amino acids long. The ends lost 5 bases at V and 5 bases at J; junction bases unmatched: 5. This CDR3 reads CASSQGALDEQYF. CDR3 DNA sequence: TGTGCCAGCAGTCAGGGGGCTCTTGACGAGCAGTACTTC.

This clone was detected once. The chain combines TRBV7-2 with TRBJ2-7, with D perhaps matching TRBD2 (6 bases). Germline CDR1 is SGHTA and CDR2 is FQGNSA. The CDR3 contains 15 residues. The V end was cut by 2 bases, the J end by 0 bases, with 11 bases between. CDR3 amino acids: CASSLTRDSSYEQYF. In DNA form, the CDR3 reads TGTGCCAGCAGCTTAACCCGGGACTCCTCCTACGAGCAGTACTTC. The complete variable domain, with remaining parts taken from reference TRBV7-2 and TRBJ2-7, reads GAGVSQSPSNKVTEKGKDVELRCDPISGHTALYWYRQSLGQGLEFLIYFQGNSAPDKSGLPSDRFSAERTGGSVSTLTIQRTQQEDSAVYLCASSLTRDSSYEQYFGPGTRLTVT.

V usage is TRBV13 and J usage is TRBJ2-3; TRBD1 matches at 11 bases. The CDR3 length is 16 residues. Germline CDR1 PRHDT, CDR2 FYEKMQ (reference sequence). V lost 4 bases to trimming and J lost 1 base; unmatched junction nucleotides: 4. CDR3 sequence reads: CASSSGTGGGTDTQYF. CDR3 DNA: TGTGCCAGCAGCTCCGGGACAGGGGGTGGCACAGATACGCAGTATTTT.

The chain is built from TRBV27 and TRBJ2-1; D unresolved. Germline V gene lookup returns CDR1 MNHEY and CDR2 SMNVEV (reference sequence). The CDR3 has 13 amino acids. V was pared by 4 bases and J by 4 bases, with 8 bases between. The CDR3 sequence is CASSSIGYNEQFF. CDR3 coding DNA: TGTGCCAGCAGTTCGATCGGATACAATGAGCAGTTCTTC.

This sequence joins TRBV21-1 and TRBJ1-1. TRBV21-1 is shown as a pseudogene. This CDR3 has 15 amino acids. DNA of the CDR3: TGTGCCAGCACCGTGACTAAGGGTTCGAACACTGAAGCTTTCTTT. It is translated as CASTVTKGSNTEAFF.

This chain connects TRBV27 to TRBJ2-1; a possible D gene is TRBD1 (6 bases). The CDR3 is 17 residues long. V gave up 2 bases and J gave up 0 bases, with 14 bases separating them. CDR1 and CDR2 from the germline V gene are MNHEY and SMNVEV (reference sequence). DNA for the CDR3: TGTGCCAGCAGTTTAAAACAGGGTGAGGGCTCCTACAATGAGCAGTTCTTC. Protein sequence: CASSLKQGEGSYNEQFF.

The chain combines TRBV6-6 with TRBJ2-3, with a tentative D call TRBD1 (6 bases). The germline V gene encodes CDR1 MNHNY and CDR2 SVGAGI (reference sequence). With 10 bases removed from V and 0 bases from J, the gap between germline ends came to 14 bases. This CDR3 is built from 14 residues. The CDR3 loop reads CATLPRGSTDTQYF. The CDR3 DNA reads as TGTGCCACCCTCCCGAGGGGGAGCACAGATACGCAGTATTTT.

Only a few counts were recorded for this clone. The genes are TRBV28 and TRBJ1-2; TRBD1 might be the D (5 bases). This CDR3 is built from 16 residues. Germline CDR1 is MDHEN and CDR2 is SYDVKM. Trimming took off 5 bases at V and 1 base at J, with 17 bases between the two ends. The CDR3 region has the DNA TGTGCCAGCAGTCTGGACCCGACAGATTTTAACTATGGCTACACCTTC. Its protein is CASSLDPTDFNYGYTF.